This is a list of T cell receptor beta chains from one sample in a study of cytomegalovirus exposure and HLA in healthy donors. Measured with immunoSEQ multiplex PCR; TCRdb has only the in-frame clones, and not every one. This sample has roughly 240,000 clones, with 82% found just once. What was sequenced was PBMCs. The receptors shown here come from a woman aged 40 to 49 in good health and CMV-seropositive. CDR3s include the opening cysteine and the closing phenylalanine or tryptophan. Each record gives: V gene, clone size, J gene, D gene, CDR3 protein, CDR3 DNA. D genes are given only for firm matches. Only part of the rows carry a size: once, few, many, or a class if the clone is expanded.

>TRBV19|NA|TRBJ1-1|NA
CASDITGTNTEAFF
TGTGCCAGTGATATAACAGGGACGAACACTGAAGCTTTCTTT
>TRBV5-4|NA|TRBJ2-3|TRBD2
CASSGGLAGVITDTQYF
TGTGCCAGCAGCGGAGGACTAGCGGGGGTTATCACAGATACGCAGTATTTT
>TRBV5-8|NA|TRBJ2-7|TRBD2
CAPGPGGRAHEQYF
TGTGCTCCGGGCCCCGGAGGGAGGGCCCACGAGCAGTACTTC
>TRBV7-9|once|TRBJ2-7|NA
CASSPPGLFSYEQYF
TGTGCCAGCAGCCCCCCGGGACTCTTCAGCTACGAGCAGTACTTC
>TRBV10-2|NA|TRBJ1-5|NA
CASSEARSNQPQHF
TGCGCCAGCAGTGAGGCCAGGAGCAATCAGCCCCAGCATTTT
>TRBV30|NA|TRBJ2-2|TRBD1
CAWSGQGTGELFF
TGTGCCTGGAGTGGACAGGGAACCGGGGAGCTGTTTTTT
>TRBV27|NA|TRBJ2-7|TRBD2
CASSATSSGSGYEQYF
TGTGCCAGCAGTGCCACTTCTAGCGGGAGTGGGTACGAGCAGTACTTC
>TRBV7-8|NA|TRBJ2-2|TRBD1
CASGRDSPNTGELFF
TGTGCCAGCGGCAGGGACAGTCCGAACACCGGGGAGCTGTTTTTT
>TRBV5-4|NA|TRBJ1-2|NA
CASSLTPGYGYTF
TGTGCCAGCAGCTTGACTCCAGGCTATGGCTACACCTTC
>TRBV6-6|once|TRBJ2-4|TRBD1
CASSRWTGDIQYF
TGTGCCAGCAGCCGTTGGACAGGGGACATTCAGTACTTC
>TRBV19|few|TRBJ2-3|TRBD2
CASSGTSGGHPSTDTQYF
TGTGCCAGTAGCGGGACTAGCGGGGGACACCCTAGCACAGATACGCAGTATTTT
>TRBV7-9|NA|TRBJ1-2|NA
CSSSLEGGRGYTF
TGTTCCAGCAGCTTAGAAGGGGGTAGGGGCTACACCTTC
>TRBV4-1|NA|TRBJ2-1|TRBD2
CASSQGRTSGPNNEQFF
TGCGCCAGCAGCCAAGGGAGGACTAGCGGACCAAACAATGAGCAGTTCTTC
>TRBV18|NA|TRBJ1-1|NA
CASSPRTDYNTEAFF
TGTGCCAGCTCACCTAGGACAGACTATAACACTGAAGCTTTCTTT
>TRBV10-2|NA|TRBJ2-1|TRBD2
CASTWRSGSKNEQFF
TGCGCCAGCACTTGGCGGAGCGGGAGTAAAAATGAGCAGTTCTTC
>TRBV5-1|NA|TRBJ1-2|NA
CASSPWGGESGGYTF
TGCGCCAGCAGCCCGTGGGGGGGGGAATCCGGTGGCTACACCTTC
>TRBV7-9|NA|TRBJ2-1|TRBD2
CASSSFPAGGLNEQFF
TGTGCCAGCAGCTCCTTTCCCGCGGGAGGGCTCAATGAGCAGTTCTTC
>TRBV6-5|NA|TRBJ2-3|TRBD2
CASSYLGAGTTDTQYF
TGTGCCAGCAGTTACTTAGGAGCGGGGACCACAGATACGCAGTATTTT
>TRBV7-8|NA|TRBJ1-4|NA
CASSLDPTRGEKLFF
TGTGCCAGCAGCTTAGACCCCACGCGGGGTGAAAAACTGTTTTTT
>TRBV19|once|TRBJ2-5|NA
CASIAVIGAQETQYF
TGTGCCAGCATAGCGGTAATCGGGGCACAAGAGACCCAGTACTTC
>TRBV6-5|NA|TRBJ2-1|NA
CASSRLDGNEQFF
TGTGCCAGCAGCCGACTAGATGGAAATGAGCAGTTCTTC
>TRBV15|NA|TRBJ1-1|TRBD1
CATSRSWTGANTEAFF
TGTGCCACCAGCAGATCCTGGACAGGGGCGAACACTGAAGCTTTCTTT
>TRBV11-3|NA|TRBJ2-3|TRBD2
CASSSGLAGRNTQYF
TGTGCCAGCAGCTCGGGACTAGCGGGGCGGAATACGCAGTATTTT
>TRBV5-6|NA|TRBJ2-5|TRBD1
CASSFLTGTGLYF
TGTGCCAGCAGTTTCCTGACCGGGACAGGGCTTTACTTC
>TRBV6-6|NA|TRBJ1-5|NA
CASGQGGQPQHF
TGTGCCAGCGGGCAGGGAGGTCAGCCCCAGCATTTT
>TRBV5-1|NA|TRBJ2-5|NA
CASKPEGETQYF
TGCGCCAGCAAACCCGAGGGCGAGACCCAGTACTTC
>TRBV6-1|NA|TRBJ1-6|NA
CASSPRTAYNSPLHF
TGTGCCAGCAGTCCCCGGACAGCCTATAATTCCCCCCTCCACTTT
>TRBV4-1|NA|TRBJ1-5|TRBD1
CASSQYRTGPPQHF
TGCGCCAGCAGCCAATACCGGACAGGGCCGCCCCAGCATTTT
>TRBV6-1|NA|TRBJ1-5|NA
CASSEAPLQPQHF
TGTGCCAGCAGTGAAGCCCCACTACAGCCCCAGCATTTT
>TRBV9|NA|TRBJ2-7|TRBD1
CASSLGTGWRYEQYF
TGTGCCAGCAGCCTGGGGACAGGGTGGCGTTACGAGCAGTACTTC
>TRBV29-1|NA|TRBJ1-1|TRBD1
CSVPSGTGGTEAFF
TGCAGCGTCCCCTCCGGGACAGGGGGCACTGAAGCTTTCTTT
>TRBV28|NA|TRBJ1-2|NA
CASSFREGKRYGYTF
TGTGCCAGCAGTTTCAGGGAGGGTAAGAGGTATGGCTACACCTTC
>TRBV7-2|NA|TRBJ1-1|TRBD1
CASSSNRGSTEAFF
TGTGCCAGCAGCTCAAACAGGGGTTCTACTGAAGCTTTCTTT
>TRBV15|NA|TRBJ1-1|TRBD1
CATSREGTGVGSEAFF
TGTGCCACCAGCAGAGAAGGGACAGGGGTAGGGTCTGAAGCTTTCTTT
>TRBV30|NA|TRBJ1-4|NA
CAWMAHTTNEKLFF
TGTGCCTGGATGGCCCACACAACTAATGAAAAACTGTTTTTT
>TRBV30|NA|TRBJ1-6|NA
CAFNRENSPLHF
TGTGCCTTTAACAGGGAGAATTCACCCCTCCACTTT
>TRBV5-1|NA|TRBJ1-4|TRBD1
CASSTTGGEEKLFF
TGCGCCAGCAGCACGACAGGGGGCGAGGAAAAACTGTTTTTT
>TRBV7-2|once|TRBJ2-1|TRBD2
CASSYPSGGASSYNEQFF
TGTGCCAGCAGCTATCCTAGCGGGGGGGCGAGCTCCTACAATGAGCAGTTCTTC
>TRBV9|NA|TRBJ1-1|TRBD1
CASSFGQGAGNTEAFF
TGTGCCAGCAGCTTTGGACAGGGGGCTGGGAACACTGAAGCTTTCTTT
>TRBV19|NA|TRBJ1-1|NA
CASSTLGRVGTEAFF
TGTGCCAGTAGTACCCTCGGGAGGGTGGGCACTGAAGCTTTCTTT
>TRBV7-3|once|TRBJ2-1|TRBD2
CASSSGGTYNEQFF
TGTGCCAGCAGCAGCGGGGGGACTTACAATGAGCAGTTCTTC
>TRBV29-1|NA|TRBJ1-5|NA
CSVVEGGNQPQHF
TGCAGCGTTGTGGAGGGAGGCAATCAGCCCCAGCATTTT
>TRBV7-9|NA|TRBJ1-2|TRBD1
CASSFGQGDGYTF
TGTGCCAGCAGTTTTGGACAGGGGGATGGCTACACCTTC
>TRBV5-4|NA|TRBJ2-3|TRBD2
CASSLRLAGGTDTQYF
TGTGCCAGCAGCCTAAGACTAGCGGGGGGCACAGATACGCAGTATTTT
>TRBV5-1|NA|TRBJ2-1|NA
CASTGTQTYNEQFF
TGCGCCAGCACCGGGACACAGACCTACAATGAGCAGTTCTTC
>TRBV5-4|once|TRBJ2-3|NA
CASSLAGERTDTQYF
TGTGCCAGCAGCTTGGCGGGAGAGAGGACAGATACGCAGTATTTT
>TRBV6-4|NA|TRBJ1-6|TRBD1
CASSVLGQGYSPLHF
TGTGCCAGCAGTGTACTAGGACAGGGTTATTCACCCCTCCACTTT
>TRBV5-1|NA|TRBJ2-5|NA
CASSLEAIQETQYF
TGCGCCAGCAGCTTAGAGGCGATACAAGAGACCCAGTACTTC
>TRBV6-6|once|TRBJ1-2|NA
CASSSDRFNYGYTF
TGTGCCAGCAGTTCCGACAGGTTTAACTATGGCTACACCTTC
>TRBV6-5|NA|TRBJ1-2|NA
CASTPGHNYGYTF
TGTGCCAGCACCCCGGGTCATAACTATGGCTACACCTTC
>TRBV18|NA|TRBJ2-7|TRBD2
CASSPSPSGRAHYEQYF
TGTGCCAGCTCACCGTCTCCTAGCGGGAGGGCCCACTACGAGCAGTACTTC
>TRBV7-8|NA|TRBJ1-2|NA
CASSLGAGAGYTF
TGTGCCAGCAGCTTAGGAGCGGGTGCTGGCTACACCTTC
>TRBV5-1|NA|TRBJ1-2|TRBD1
CASSQTGGSEGYTF
TGCGCCAGCAGCCAGACAGGGGGAAGTGAGGGCTACACCTTC
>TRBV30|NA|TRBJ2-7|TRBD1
CAWSKIAGTGAYEQYF
TGTGCCTGGAGTAAAATAGCGGGGACAGGGGCCTACGAGCAGTACTTC
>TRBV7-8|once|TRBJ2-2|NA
CASSMYRVSRNTGELFF
TGTGCCAGCAGCATGTACAGGGTTTCGAGGAACACCGGGGAGCTGTTTTTT
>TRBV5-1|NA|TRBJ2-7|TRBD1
CASSTGQAPYEQYF
TGCGCCAGCAGCACTGGACAGGCTCCCTACGAGCAGTACTTC
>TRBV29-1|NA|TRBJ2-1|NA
CSVEDPELGDNEQFF
TGCAGCGTTGAAGACCCAGAATTAGGGGACAATGAGCAGTTCTTC
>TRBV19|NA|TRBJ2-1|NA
CASSRREMGHNEQFF
TGTGCCAGTAGTCGGAGGGAGATGGGGCACAATGAGCAGTTCTTC
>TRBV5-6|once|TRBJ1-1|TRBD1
CASSPQGWNTEAFF
TGTGCCAGCAGCCCACAGGGGTGGAACACTGAAGCTTTCTTT
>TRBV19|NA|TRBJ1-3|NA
CATLGSGAGNTIYF
TGTGCCACCCTAGGTTCGGGGGCTGGAAACACCATATATTTT